These 32 T cell receptor beta chains came from one sample sequenced in a study of blood T cells in healthy people across ages. The use of a sample-barcoded 5' primer and a J-beta primer mix characterized a second PCR of about 7 to 12 cycles. Using its own MiXCR run on the 5' RACE reads, TCRdb lists one record per CDR3 protein. The sample gives a few hundred thousand distinct CDR3 sequences, 25% to 30% of which show up once; approximately 29% is in the top ten. The material sequenced was blood. Receptors originate from a woman between 70 and 85 years old in good health.

This clonotype was seen a handful of times. V usage is TRBV29-1 and J usage is TRBJ2-2; TRBD1 matches 8 bases. CDR1 SQVTM and CDR2 ANQGSEA come from the germline V gene. This CDR3 has 13 residues. V dropped 2 bases and J dropped 8; count of bases not matched to a gene: 4. CDR3 amino acids: CSVEQGAGGELFF. Written as DNA, the CDR3 is TGCAGCGTTGAACAGGGGGCAGGTGGGGAGCTGTTTTTT.

The CDR3 bases are TGCGCCAGCAGTGACCCAGGGGCGTACACAGATACGCAGTATTTT. Translating it yields CASSDPGAYTDTQYF. The chain couples TRBV10-1 to TRBJ2-3; a possible D gene is TRBD1 (6 bases). Between the trimmed V and J ends, which lost 3 bases and 2 bases, there was a span of 12 bases. CDR1 WNHNN and CDR2 SYGVQD come from the germline V gene (reference sequence). This CDR3 is built from 15 residues.

The chain employs TRBV20-1 and TRBJ2-7, with TRBD1 matching 11 bases. Trimming removed 6 bases from V and 4 bases from J; junction bases left unmatched: 5. The CDR3 is 13 residues long. Germline CDR1 and CDR2: DFQATT and SNEGSKA (reference sequence). The CDR3 loop is CSAEDRGRYEQYF. In nucleotides, the CDR3 is TGCAGTGCCGAGGACAGGGGGCGATACGAGCAGTACTTC.

The table lists this clonotype with a few counts. The chain has TRBV3-1 and TRBJ2-7, with 9 bases matching TRBD1. V trimming: 3 bases; J trimming: 6 bases; junction bases outside the gene matches: 6. CDR3 length: 14 amino acids. Germline V gene data show CDR1 as LGHDT and CDR2 as YNNKEL (reference sequence). The CDR3 protein is CASSQGTGSREQYF. The CDR3 bases are TGTGCCAGCAGCCAGGGGACAGGGTCCCGCGAGCAGTACTTC.

The chain joins TRBV28 to TRBJ2-3, with 7 bases lining up with TRBD2. Germline trimming cut 6 bases from V and 6 bases from J; bases unmatched to any gene: 12. Germline CDR1 reads MDHEN; CDR2 reads SYDVKM. The CDR3 runs to 15 residues. The CDR3: CASRLGLGISDTQYF. CDR3 DNA sequence: TGTGCCAGCAGGCTCGGACTAGGAATATCTGATACGCAGTATTTT.

This chain uses TRBV7-3 with TRBJ2-1; 10 nucleotides match TRBD1. The CDR3 is 15 residues long. Looked up from germline, CDR1 is SGHTA and CDR2 is FQGTGA. J gave up 8 bases and V 5 bases, and 9 bases lay outside the gene matches. CDR3 amino acids: CASSPSLGQGDEQFF. The DNA for the CDR3 is TGTGCCAGCAGCCCCAGTCTCGGACAGGGGGATGAGCAGTTCTTC.

The J gene is TRBJ1-4, the V gene TRBV2, with D unresolved. V dropped 2 bases and J dropped 3 bases, with 13 bases sitting between them. Germline V lookup: CDR1 SNHLY, CDR2 FYNNEI. CDR3 length: 16 amino acids. The CDR3 DNA reads TGTGCCAGCAGTGAAAATCCCCTGTTGGCTAATGAAAAACTGTTTTTT. Its protein product is CASSENPLLANEKLFF.

DNA of the CDR3: TGCGCCAGCAGCTTTACTAGCGGAACTCGCACAGATACGCAGTATTTT. It translates to CASSFTSGTRTDTQYF. The chain uses TRBV5-1 and TRBJ2-3; 8 bases agree with TRBD2. V dropped 2 bases and J dropped 1; count of bases not matched to a gene: 6. Germline-derived CDR1 and CDR2 are SGHRS and YFSETQ. This CDR3 spans 16 amino acids.

The V and J genes are TRBV12-5 and TRBJ2-7; D not certain. The germline V and J ends were trimmed by 1 base and 6 bases, with 13 bases remaining between them. This CDR3 spans 14 amino acids. Germline lookup yields CDR1 LGHNT and CDR2 FRNRAP. The chain's CDR3 is CASGLEANVSEQYF. The CDR3 nucleotides read TGTGCTAGTGGTTTGGAGGCTAACGTGAGCGAGCAGTACTTC.

In this sample, this clonotype turned up a few times. In DNA, the CDR3 is TGTGCCAGCAGCCCCGGGACTACCCCAGATACGCAGTATTTT. Its protein is CASSPGTTPDTQYF. This chain uses TRBV12-3 or TRBV12-4 with TRBJ2-3, with TRBD2 matching over 7 bases. V gave up 6 bases and J gave up 4 bases; unmatched junction bases: 7. CDR3 length: 14 amino acids.

Ten or more counts support this clonotype. The chain recombines TRBV28 with TRBJ1-4; D unresolved. Germline loops: CDR1 MDHEN, CDR2 SYDVKM. Trimming removed 4 bases from V and 5 bases from J, with 8 bases in between. The CDR3 contains 13 residues. For the CDR3, the DNA is TGTGCCAGCAGTTCGTCGGGAAATGAAAAACTGTTTTTT. Residues: CASSSSGNEKLFF.

The chain is built from TRBV6-2 or TRBV6-3 and TRBJ2-7; D not resolved. CDR1 is MNHEY and CDR2 is SVGEGT in the germline V gene. This CDR3 is built from 14 residues. V was shortened by 8 bases and J by 0 bases, with 14 bases between the two germline ends. CDR3 loop: CASEPALSSYEQYF. CDR3 DNA: TGTGCCAGCGAACCAGCTCTCTCCTCCTACGAGCAGTACTTC.

This clonotype was seen a few times. The chain employs TRBV5-1 and TRBJ2-2; 7 nucleotides line up with TRBD2. CDR3 length: 14 amino acids. V gave up 9 bases and J gave up 0 bases; unmatched junction bases: 5. Germline lookup yields CDR1 SGHRS and CDR2 YFSETQ. Written as DNA, the CDR3 is TGCGCCACTAGGGAGGGGTCGAACACCGGGGAGCTGTTTTTT. It translates to CATREGSNTGELFF.

This clonotype was counted between two and nine times. This chain joins TRBV29-1 and TRBJ2-4; 10 bases map to TRBD2. Germline values: CDR1 SQVTM, CDR2 ANQGSEA. The CDR3 runs to 16 residues. J gave up 8 bases and V 5 bases, and 15 bases lay outside the gene matches. The DNA for the CDR3 is TGCAGCGTTTGGTCTAGCGGGAGAGTAGATCCTGACATTCAGTACTTC. Its protein is CSVWSSGRVDPDIQYF.

The V call is TRBV20-1, the J call TRBJ2-1, with 9 bases matching TRBD2. V trimming: 8 bases; J trimming: 8 bases; junction bases outside the gene matches: 13. The germline gives CDR1 DFQATT, CDR2 SNEGSKA (reference sequence). The CDR3 is 14 amino acids. The CDR3 region has the DNA TGCAGTTCACAGGAAGCCAGCGGGAGGCATGAGCAGTTCTTC. Its translation is CSSQEASGRHEQFF.

This clonotype was counted between two and nine times. The genes are TRBV9 and TRBJ2-5; tentatively, D is TRBD1 (6 bases). V lost 2 bases to trimming and J lost 0 bases, with 11 bases between them. The CDR3 has 15 amino acids. Germline lookup yields CDR1 SGDLS and CDR2 YYNGEE. The CDR3 sequence: CASSVLGTNQETQYF. CDR3 bases: TGTGCCAGCAGCGTTTTGGGGACAAACCAAGAGACCCAGTACTTC.

This clonotype showed up just a few times. The chain has TRBV3-1 and TRBJ2-5, with D perhaps matching TRBD2 (5 bases). The assigned J gene may be wrong: the sequence end matches TRBJ2-1 better. The CDR3 runs to 13 residues. CDR1 and CDR2 (germline): LGHDT, YNNKEL (reference sequence). CDR3 nucleotides: TGTGCCAGCAGCCAAGTAGGTGGACTCGAGCAGTTCTTC. The encoded protein is CASSQVGGLEQFF.

The rearrangement links TRBV28 to TRBJ1-2, with no clear D. This CDR3 is built from 15 residues. Trimming stripped 2 bases from V and 4 bases from J, with 14 bases between. Looked up from germline, CDR1 is MDHEN and CDR2 is SYDVKM. This CDR3 reads CASSLTGYSTYGYTF. Written as DNA, the CDR3 is TGTGCCAGCAGTTTAACGGGGTATTCTACCTATGGCTACACCTTC.

This clonotype showed up just a few times. This chain links TRBV5-1 with TRBJ2-5; no firm D call. Germline V CDR1 and CDR2: SGHRS, YFSETQ. V lost 6 bases, J lost 5 bases, and 8 bases lay in between. CDR3 size: 11 residues. Here the CDR3 reads CASTDLETQYF. The CDR3, as DNA: TGCGCCAGCACCGACCTGGAGACCCAGTACTTC.

The chain carries TRBV4-2 and TRBJ1-5; TRBD1 aligns across 9 bases. The CDR3 contains 15 residues. Per germline, CDR1 LGHNA and CDR2 YNFKEQ. V trimming: 5 bases; J trimming: 8 bases; junction bases outside the gene matches: 10. CDR3 region: CASSSVQGALEPQHF. The CDR3 DNA reads as TGTGCCAGCAGCTCGGTACAGGGGGCTTTGGAGCCCCAGCATTTT.

The V and J genes are TRBV25-1 and TRBJ2-7; 9 bases map to TRBD2. V trimming: 6 bases; J trimming: 5 bases; junction bases outside the gene matches: 14. The length of the CDR3 is 16 residues. The germline gives CDR1 MGHDK, CDR2 SYGVNS. The CDR3 DNA reads as TGTGCCAGCAGCAAGGGAGTAGCGGGAGATCTCCACGAGCAGTACTTC. It encodes CASSKGVAGDLHEQYF.

This clonotype was counted only a few times. V and J are TRBV5-1 and TRBJ2-5, with 7 bases aligning to TRBD1. The junction had 8 bases not matched to a gene; V was cut back by 4 bases and J by 5 bases. The CDR3 contains 14 residues. Germline loops: CDR1 SGHRS, CDR2 YFSETQ. CDR3 nucleotide sequence: TGCGCCAGCAGCAAACAAACAGGGGAGGAGACCCAGTACTTC. It translates to CASSKQTGEETQYF.

The CDR3 nucleotides are TGCAGTGCTAGTCCCAAAATCTACGAGCAGTACTTC. Amino acid sequence: CSASPKIYEQYF. The V and J genes are TRBV20-1 and TRBJ2-7, with D hard to call. The CDR3 extends over 12 amino acids. Germline V lookup: CDR1 DFQATT, CDR2 SNEGSKA (reference sequence). V gave up 3 bases and J gave up 3 bases, with 9 bases separating them.

Of note for this clonotype: It may be a read error: a sequence one base away is much more abundant. J is TRBJ1-3 and V is TRBV5-1; no reliable D call. Germline V lookup: CDR1 SGHRS, CDR2 YFSETQ. Trimming took 4 bases from V and 3 from J, leaving 11 bases between them. This CDR3 contains 14 residues. In DNA form, the CDR3 reads TGCGCCAGCAGCCCGCGGACGGATGGAAACACCATATATTTT. Protein product: CASSPRTDGNTIYF.

There are a few counts of this clonotype. A junction end diverges from the germline sequence, so it may reflect a read error. The chain carries TRBV5-1 and TRBJ2-3; D is uncertain. The CDR3 totals 14 residues. CDR1 and CDR2 from the germline V gene are SGHRS and YFSETQ. This CDR3 reads CASSPTLSTDTQYF. CDR3 DNA: TGCGCCAGCAGCCCGACTTTGAGCACAGATACACAGTATTTT.

This clonotype occurred a few times. The chain joins TRBV20-1 to TRBJ2-6, with no clear D. V was shortened by 1 base and J by 0 bases, with 10 bases between the two germline ends. This CDR3 is 16 amino acids long. Germline V gives CDR1 DFQATT, CDR2 SNEGSKA (reference sequence). In DNA form, the CDR3 reads TGCAGTGCTAGAGGATATCAACTCTCTGGGGCCAACGTCCTGACTTTC. Its translation: CSARGYQLSGANVLTF.

This clonotype was recorded a few times. V usage is TRBV14 and J usage is TRBJ1-1; D unclear. Trimming removed 3 bases from V and 2 bases from J, with 10 bases in between. This CDR3 has 14 residues. The germline gives CDR1 SGHDN, CDR2 FVKESK. The CDR3, as DNA: TGTGCCAGCAGCCAGGGCACCTTCAACACTGAAGCTTTCTTT. Protein: CASSQGTFNTEAFF.

This clonotype has just a few counts. The CDR3 DNA reads as TGCAGCGTTGTATTAGCCAAAAACATTCAGTACTTC. This gives the protein CSVVLAKNIQYF. The rearrangement links TRBV29-1 to TRBJ2-4; D call uncertain. Trimming cost V 4 bases and J 0 bases, with 4 bases left between them. CDR3 length: 12 amino acids. Germline lookup yields CDR1 SQVTM and CDR2 ANQGSEA. The entire variable domain, with the rest obtained from reference TRBV29-1 and TRBJ2-4, is as follows: SAVISQKPSRDICQRGTSLTIQCQVDSQVTMMFWYRQQPGQSLTLIATANQGSEATYESGFVIDKFPISRPNLTFSTLTVSNMSPEDSSIYLCSVVLAKNIQYFGAGTRLSVL.

The chain carries TRBV19 and TRBJ2-5; 7 positions match TRBD1. The closer fit of TRBJ2-7 to the DNA end suggests the J call may be wrong. The CDR3 runs 16 residues. Germline lookup yields CDR1 LNHDA and CDR2 SQIVND (reference sequence). This chain's CDR3 is CASSIGTGQISYEQYF. The CDR3 DNA follows: TGTGCCAGTAGTATAGGGACAGGACAGATCTCCTACGAGCAGTACTTC.

V is TRBV5-1 and J is TRBJ2-1; 7 bases agree with TRBD2. The CDR3 totals 14 residues. Trimming removed 3 bases from V and 6 bases from J; junction bases left unmatched: 6. The germline V gene has CDR1 SGHRS and CDR2 YFSETQ. The CDR3 DNA is TGCGCCAGCAGCTCCCGGGGGGAGAGCAATGAGCAGTTCTTC. Translation: CASSSRGESNEQFF.

This clonotype was observed a few times. This chain connects TRBV12-5 to TRBJ1-6, with a possible D match to TRBD1 (5 bases). Germline loops: CDR1 LGHNT, CDR2 FRNRAP. Between the trimmed V and J ends, which lost 6 bases and 12 bases, there was a span of 12 bases. This CDR3 is built from 12 residues. For the CDR3, the DNA is TGTGCTAGTGGGAACTGGCAGGGACCCCTCCACTTT. Translated, it gives CASGNWQGPLHF.

The sample holds a few counts of this clonotype. The gene calls are TRBV20-1 and TRBJ2-3; the D gene is possibly TRBD2 (6 bases). Trimming removed 6 bases at V and 6 bases at J, with 25 bases between. The CDR3 consists of 16 residues. Germline V lookup: CDR1 DFQATT, CDR2 SNEGSKA (reference sequence). This CDR3 is CSAVSLASRGSDTQYF. CDR3 sequence (DNA): TGCAGTGCGGTCAGTCTAGCGTCGAGAGGGTCCGATACGCAGTATTTT.